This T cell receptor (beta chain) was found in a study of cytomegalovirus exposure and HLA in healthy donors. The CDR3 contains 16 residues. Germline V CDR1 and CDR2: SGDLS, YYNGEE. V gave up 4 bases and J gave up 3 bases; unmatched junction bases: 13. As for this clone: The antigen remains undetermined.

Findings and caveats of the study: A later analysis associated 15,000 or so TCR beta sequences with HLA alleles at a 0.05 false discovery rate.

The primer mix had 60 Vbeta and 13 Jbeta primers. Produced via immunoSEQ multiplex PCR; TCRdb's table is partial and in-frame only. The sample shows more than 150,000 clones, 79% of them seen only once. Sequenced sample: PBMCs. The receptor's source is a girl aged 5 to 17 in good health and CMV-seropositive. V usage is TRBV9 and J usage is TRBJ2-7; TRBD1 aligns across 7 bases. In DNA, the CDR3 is TGTGCCAGCAGCTCAGGGGTTCAGGGGGTGGACTACGAGCAGTACTTC. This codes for CASSSGVQGVDYEQYF.